The clone carrying this T cell receptor beta chain has just a few counts. The source of the sample is a study of T cells in Graves' hyperthyroidism and ophthalmopathy. V shed 3 bases and J 4 bases; nucleotides not matched to a gene: 12. Germline V gene data show CDR1 as SGHNT and CDR2 as YENEEA. The CDR3 has 17 amino acids. The source material, RNA transcripts, was used to amplify TCR beta CDR3 regions. In the first-round RT-PCR of the TCR CDR3, the HTBI primer set was used. TCRdb fed the multiplex PCR reads into MiXCR, producing one record per CDR3 protein. The data hold around 450,000 distinct CDR3 sequences, with about an eighth observed a single time. Clinical symptoms, serum thyroxine, TRAb, thyroid ultrasound and orbital computed tomography informed diagnoses.

This clonotype was obtained from a woman younger than 35 with Graves' hyperthyroidism. The specimen was blood. This chain links TRBV11-3 with TRBJ1-1; 9 bases are a match to TRBD1. The CDR3 region has the DNA TGTGCCAGCAGCTTGGGGACAGGGACAAGTGTCGGCACTGAAGCTTTCTTT. Translated: CASSLGTGTSVGTEAFF.